This TCR beta chain comes out of a study of T-cell memory formation after mild COVID-19. Study-wide points: Contracting clones from day 15 to 85 had balanced CD4/CD8; later expanders favoured CD4+. Most CD4+ clones that shrank were in CM and EM, while CD8+ ones turned up in EMRA. Pre-infection memory harbored some responding clones, suggesting cross-reactive memory joined.

Worth noting for this clonotype: The antigen is not known.

5'RACE with constant-segment primers yielded barcoded, UMI-tagged TCR alpha and TCR beta cDNA libraries. MiXCR, run by TCRdb on the 5' RACE reads, gives a single entry per CDR3 protein. The sample includes 550,000 to 600,000 distinct CDR3 sequences, about 18% of them seen just once. The TCR comes from an adult woman who had mild COVID-19 (a few samples of this study predate the infection). Cell type and time point are not known. The material sequenced was PBMCs or a T cell subset sorted from them (not recorded which).

In nucleotides, the CDR3 is TGTGCCAGCACCTTTTCTGGCTCTGGAAACACCATATATTTT. Its translation is CASTFSGSGNTIYF. The chain links TRBV7-9 to TRBJ1-3, with D uncertain. CDR1 SEHNR and CDR2 FQNEAQ come from the germline V gene (reference sequence). Trimming removed 7 bases from V and 0 bases from J, with 10 bases in between. This CDR3 region has 14 residues.